This is a list of T cell receptor beta chains from one sample in a study of human T cells and chemical hapten exposure. TCRdb processed the reads anew with MiXCR; each CDR3 protein has one entry. The sample consists of 95,000 to 150,000 distinct CDR3 sequences, 8.5% to 9% of them appearing once. Source material: whole blood. The receptors were gathered from a human donor in good health. Some clones in this sample may be carry-over from other donors' samples. The CDR3 runs from the conserved cysteine through the conserved F or W. A D gene is named only where the DNA matches it firmly. Rows may omit the clone size; those that give it use once, few, many or a size class.

j_call | d_call | clone_size | v_call | cdr3_nt | cdr3_aa
TRBJ2-3 | TRBD2 | . | TRBV28 | TGTGCCAGCAGTTTACAGACTAGCGGGACGACAGATACGCAGTATTTT | CASSLQTSGTTDTQYF
TRBJ1-2 | . | . | TRBV12-3/TRBV12-4 | TGTGCCAGCAGATCCCACAGGGATCCCTATGGCTACACCTTC | CASRSHRDPYGYTF
TRBJ2-7 | . | once | TRBV19 | TGTGCCAGTAGGGACACCAGCTCCTACGAGCAGTACTTC | CASRDTSSYEQYF
TRBJ2-2 | . | few | TRBV10-3 | TGTGCCATCAGATCACCCCGGGACGTCAACACCGGGGAGCTGTTTTTT | CAIRSPRDVNTGELFF
TRBJ2-6 | . | few | TRBV7-3 | TGTGCCAGCAGCTTAAGGGGGGAAGTTTCTGGGGCCAACGTCCTGACTTTC | CASSLRGEVSGANVLTF
TRBJ2-4 | TRBD2 | few | TRBV10-3 | TGTGCCATCATGGGGAGGGCACCAGCCAAAAACATTCAGTACTTC | CAIMGRAPAKNIQYF
TRBJ2-3 | . | . | TRBV7-9 | TGTGCCAGCAGCTTATTCAGTAGCGGCACAGATACGCAGTATTTT | CASSLFSSGTDTQYF
TRBJ2-3 | . | . | TRBV20-1 | TGCAGTGCTTCGGGGTCTTTGGGAGCAGATACGCAGTATTTT | CSASGSLGADTQYF
TRBJ1-1 | TRBD1 | few | TRBV19 | TGTGCCAGTATCGGGACAGGGGGAGAAGGCACTGAAGCTTTCTTT | CASIGTGGEGTEAFF
TRBJ2-7 | . | . | TRBV5-4 | TGTGCCAGCAGCTTGGATCAGGGGCGCTACGAGCAGTACTTC | CASSLDQGRYEQYF
TRBJ1-4 | . | . | TRBV29-1 | TGCAGCGTTGTGGGCAGGGAGACGGGTAAACTGTTTTTT | CSVVGRETGKLFF
TRBJ2-7 | TRBD1 | many | TRBV12-3/TRBV12-4 | TGTGCCAGCAGTTCCGGGACAGGAGCGGGCGAGCAGTACTTC | CASSSGTGAGEQYF
TRBJ1-2 | . | few | TRBV4-3 | TGCGCCAGCAGCCTATCCGCAGGGGCTTCCTATGGCTACACCTTC | CASSLSAGASYGYTF
TRBJ2-1 | . | many | TRBV6-1 | TGCTCTGCACAATCTTACAATGAGCAGTTCTTC | CSAQSYNEQFF
TRBJ1-4 | . | many | TRBV7-2 | TGTGCCAGCAGCTTAGATCGGTTGGGGAATGAAAAACTGTTTTTT | CASSLDRLGNEKLFF
TRBJ2-5 | . | few | TRBV15 | TGTGCCACCAGCAGAGGCGGGCAAGAGACCCAGTACTTC | CATSRGGQETQYF
TRBJ1-1 | . | many | TRBV20-1 | TGCAGTGCTAGTTACGGGGGCGAGGCTGAAGCTTTCTTT | CSASYGGEAEAFF
TRBJ2-7 | . | few | TRBV30 | TGTGCCTGGAGTCCGACACCGCCGTACGAGCAGTACTTC | CAWSPTPPYEQYF
TRBJ2-5 | TRBD2 | many | TRBV7-2 | TGTGCCAGCAGCTCCCCGGGACTAGCGGGGGATGAGACCCAGTACTTC | CASSSPGLAGDETQYF
TRBJ2-1 | TRBD1 | many | TRBV29-1 | TGCAGCGTTGAGGGGGACAGATCCTATTCCTACAATGAGCAGTTCTTC | CSVEGDRSYSYNEQFF
TRBJ2-7 | TRBD1 | few | TRBV20-1 | TGCAGTGCTAGTGAAAAACCGGGACAGACCTACGAGCAGTACTTC | CSASEKPGQTYEQYF
TRBJ2-6 | TRBD2 | . | TRBV7-2 | TGTGCCAGCAGCTTATTCAGGACTAGCGGGGGGGGGTCCTCCTCTGGGGCCAACGTCCTGACTTTC | CASSLFRTSGGGSSSGANVLTF
TRBJ2-2 | . | few | TRBV6-2/TRBV6-3 | TGTGCCAGCAAAGGAGCCGGGGAGCTGTTTTTT | CASKGAGELFF
TRBJ2-1 | TRBD1 | . | TRBV18 | TGTGCCAGCTCACCACGGGACAGGGACGATGAGCAGTTCTTC | CASSPRDRDDEQFF
TRBJ1-6 | TRBD1 | . | TRBV20-1 | TGCAGTGCTAGAGATCCCTCGACAGGGGATAATTCACCCCTCCACTTT | CSARDPSTGDNSPLHF
TRBJ2-3 | TRBD2 | . | TRBV5-6 | TGTGCCAGCAGCTTGGTGGCGGGAGTGACAGATACGCAGTATTTT | CASSLVAGVTDTQYF
TRBJ1-5 | . | many | TRBV20-1 | TGCAGTGCTAGAGGTGGCAGTAGCAATCAGCCCCAGCATTTT | CSARGGSSNQPQHF
TRBJ2-3 | . | . | TRBV5-6 | TGTGCCAGCAGCTCCCGCTCCGGGACAACCAGCACAGATACGCAGTATTTT | CASSSRSGTTSTDTQYF
TRBJ2-2 | . | few | TRBV29-1 | TGCAGCGTTGCGTTGGCCGGGGAGCTGTTTTTT | CSVALAGELFF
TRBJ2-1 | TRBD2 | many | TRBV29-1 | TGCAGCGGAAAAACGGGGGGAGGTAATGAGCAGTTCTTC | CSGKTGGGNEQFF
TRBJ1-5 | . | few | TRBV4-2 | TGTGCCAGCAGCCAAGAGGTGGCAGTGGGCAATCAGCCCCAGCATTTT | CASSQEVAVGNQPQHF
TRBJ2-7 | TRBD2 | few | TRBV20-1 | TGCAGTGCTAGCCTAGCGGGAGTTCATCAGGACGAGCAGTACTTC | CSASLAGVHQDEQYF
TRBJ2-2 | . | few | TRBV19 | TGTGCCAGAACGAGGGTCCGGGAGCTGTTTTTT | CARTRVRELFF
TRBJ1-2 | TRBD1 | many | TRBV6-2/TRBV6-3 | TGTGCCAGCAGTCCCGACAGGGGCAACTATGGCTACACCTTC | CASSPDRGNYGYTF
TRBJ2-7 | TRBD1 | . | TRBV4-3 | TGCGCCAGCAGCCAAGAGGCAGGGGGCATCAACGAGCAGTACTTC | CASSQEAGGINEQYF
TRBJ1-1 | . | many | TRBV4-3 | TGCGCCAGCAGCCAAGAGCCCAGGGACACTGAAGCTTTCTTT | CASSQEPRDTEAFF
TRBJ1-5 | . | many | TRBV19 | TGTGCCAGTAGTGCCGGGCAGGCGGATAGCAATCAGCCCCAGCATTTT | CASSAGQADSNQPQHF
TRBJ2-6 | . | few | TRBV2 | TGTGCCAGCACCTTAGGGGGTGCTGGGGCCAACGTCCTGACTTTC | CASTLGGAGANVLTF
TRBJ2-3 | TRBD2 | . | TRBV14 | TGTGCCAGCAGCCAAGATAGAGGGACTAGCGGCCGCACAGATACGCAGTATTTT | CASSQDRGTSGRTDTQYF
TRBJ2-3 | . | few | TRBV7-2 | TGTGCCAGCAGCTTAGGGTCTAGCAGTGATACGCAGTATTTT | CASSLGSSSDTQYF
TRBJ1-5 | . | many | TRBV18 | TGTGCCAGCTCACGCCGGGACCCCACCTTTGAGCAGCCCCAGCATTTT | CASSRRDPTFEQPQHF
TRBJ2-1 | TRBD1 | . | TRBV28 | TGTGCCAGCAGTTTCCCCCGGGACAGTTCTTCATCCTACAATGAGCAGTTCTTC | CASSFPRDSSSSYNEQFF
TRBJ1-1 | TRBD1 | few | TRBV29-1 | TGCAGCGTTGAAGATCTGGCAGGGGGCGAGGACACTGAAGCTTTCTTT | CSVEDLAGGEDTEAFF
TRBJ2-7 | . | few | TRBV6-5 | TGTGCCAGCAGTCCTCACCGGTCAGCGAGCTACGAGCAGTACTTC | CASSPHRSASYEQYF
TRBJ2-7 | . | many | TRBV18 | TGTGCCAGCTCACCAAGTTCCGCCTACGAGCAGTACTTC | CASSPSSAYEQYF
TRBJ2-1 | . | once | TRBV25-1 | TGTGCCAGCAGTGAAAACCGGCAGCCGTACAATGAGCAGTTCTTC | CASSENRQPYNEQFF